This T cell receptor beta chain is drawn from a study of neurological immune-mediated disorders. TCRdb passed the 5' RACE reads through MiXCR, listing each CDR3 protein once. Of tens of thousands of distinct CDR3 sequences detected, over 12% appear once; the ten largest clones hold 25% to 30%. Worth noting for this clonotype: Its antigen is as yet unknown.

CDR3 length: 14 residues. The germline V and J ends were trimmed by 1 base and 6 bases, with 10 bases remaining between them. General study results and limits: HTLV-1-associated myelopathy showed the most TCR clonal expansion; multiple sclerosis the least, below healthy controls.

Unsorted libraries were prepared from 2 million PBMCs that had been stored at -80 C. This receptor was obtained from a woman aged 45-65 years with HTLV-1-associated myelopathy (HAM/TSP). The specimen sequenced was PBMCs. The chain has TRBV12-3 or TRBV12-4 and TRBJ2-1; tentatively, D is TRBD2 (7 bases). CDR3 residues: CASSLGGGCNEQFF. Here the CDR3 DNA reads TGTGCCAGCAGTTTAGGCGGGGGCTGCAATGAGCAGTTCTTC.